Below are 4 T cell receptor beta chains sequenced from a single sample in a study of T cells in Graves' hyperthyroidism and ophthalmopathy (dated by TCRdb to the late 2010s). The library came from multiplex PCR. Sequenced using an Illumina HiSeq 2000. The TCR beta CDR3 regions were amplified from the RNA transcripts. A first-round RT-PCR of the TCR CDR3 used the HTBI primer set with the Qiagen OneStep RT-PCR kit. TCRdb passed the public sequencing reads through fastp at Q25 and MiXCR, retaining productive beta sequences. Each record represents a unique CDR3 protein, reported with the most common genes and DNA among its rows. The sample table contains 400,000 to 600,000 distinct CDR3 sequences; only one count was recorded for about 15% of them. The top ten clones comprise approximately 30% of the sample. Sequencing input: blood. These receptor sequences come from a woman under 40 with Graves' ophthalmopathy.

V is TRBV2 and J is TRBJ2-3, with D possibly matching TRBD1 (5 bases). Germline values: CDR1 SNHLY, CDR2 FYNNEI. V lost 6 bases, J lost 0 bases, and 16 bases lay in between. CDR3 size: 16 residues. The CDR3 coding sequence is TGTGCCAGCAGCCCGATAAGGACACTAAGCACAGATACGCAGTATTTT. Translated: CASSPIRTLSTDTQYF.

V usage is TRBV5-1 and J usage is TRBJ1-1; D possibly corresponds to TRBD1 (6 bases). Germline loops: CDR1 SGHRS, CDR2 YFSETQ. This CDR3 comprises 14 residues. V was cut by 0 bases and J by 6 bases, with 12 bases left in between. The CDR3 protein is CASSLEQGQPEAFF. Here the CDR3 DNA reads TGCGCCAGCAGCTTGGAACAGGGCCAACCTGAAGCTTTCTTT.

V and J are TRBV4-3 and TRBJ1-5, with 10 bases aligning to TRBD1. Germline values: CDR1 LGHNA, CDR2 YSLEER. V lost 0 bases to trimming and J lost 4 bases; unmatched junction nucleotides: 3. The CDR3 covers 16 residues. In DNA, the CDR3 is TGCGCCAGCAGCCAAGATTTGGGACAGGGGAATCAGCCCCAGCATTTT. Translating it yields CASSQDLGQGNQPQHF.

The table lists this clonotype with a few counts. This chain joins TRBV4-1 and TRBJ1-3; no clear D gene. CDR3 length: 13 amino acids. Germline values: CDR1 MGHRA, CDR2 YSYEKL. V was trimmed by 4 bases and J by 4 bases, leaving 8 bases between them. In DNA, the CDR3 is TGCGCCAGCAGCCGGGCCATCGGAAACACCATATATTTT. Translation: CASSRAIGNTIYF.